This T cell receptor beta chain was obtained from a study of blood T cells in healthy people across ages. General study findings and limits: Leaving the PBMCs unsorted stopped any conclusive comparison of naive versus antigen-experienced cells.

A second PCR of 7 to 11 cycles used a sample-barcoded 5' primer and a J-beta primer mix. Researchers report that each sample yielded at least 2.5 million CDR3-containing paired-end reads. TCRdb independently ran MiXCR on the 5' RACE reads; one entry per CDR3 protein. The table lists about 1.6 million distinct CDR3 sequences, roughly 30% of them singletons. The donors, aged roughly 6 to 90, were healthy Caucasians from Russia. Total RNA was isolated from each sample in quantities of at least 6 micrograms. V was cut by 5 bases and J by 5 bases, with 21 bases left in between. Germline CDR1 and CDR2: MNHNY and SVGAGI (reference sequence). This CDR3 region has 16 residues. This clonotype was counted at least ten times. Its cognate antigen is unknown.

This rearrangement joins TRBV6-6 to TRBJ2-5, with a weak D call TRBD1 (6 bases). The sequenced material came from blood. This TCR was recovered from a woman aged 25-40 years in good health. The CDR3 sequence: CASSLGQSPKLETQYF. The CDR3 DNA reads TGTGCCAGCAGTCTTGGACAGTCCCCAAAGTTGGAGACCCAGTACTTC.